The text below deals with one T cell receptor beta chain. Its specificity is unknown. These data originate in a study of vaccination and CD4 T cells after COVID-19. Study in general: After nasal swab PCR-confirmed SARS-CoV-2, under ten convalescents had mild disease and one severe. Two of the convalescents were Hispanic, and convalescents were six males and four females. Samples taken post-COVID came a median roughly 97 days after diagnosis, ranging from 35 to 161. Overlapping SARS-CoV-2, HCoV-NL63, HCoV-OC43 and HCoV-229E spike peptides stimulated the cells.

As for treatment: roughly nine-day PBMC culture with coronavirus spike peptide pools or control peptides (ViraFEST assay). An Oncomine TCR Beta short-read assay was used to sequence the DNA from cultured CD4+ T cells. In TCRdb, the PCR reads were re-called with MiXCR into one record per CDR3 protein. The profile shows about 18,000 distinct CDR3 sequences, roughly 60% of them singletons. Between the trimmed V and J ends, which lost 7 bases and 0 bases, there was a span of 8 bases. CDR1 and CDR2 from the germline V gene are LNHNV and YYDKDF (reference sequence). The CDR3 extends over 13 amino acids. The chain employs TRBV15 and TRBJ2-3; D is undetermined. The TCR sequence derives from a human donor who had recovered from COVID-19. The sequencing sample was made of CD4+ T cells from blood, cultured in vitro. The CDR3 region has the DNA TGTGCCACCACCGCGACTAGCACAGATACGCAGTATTTT. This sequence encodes CATTATSTDTQYF. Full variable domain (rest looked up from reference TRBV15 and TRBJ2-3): DAMVIQNPRYQVTQFGKPVTLSCSQTLNHNVMYWYQQKSSQAPKLLFHYYDKDFNNEADTPDNFQSRRPNTSFCFLDIRSPGLGDTAMYLCATTATSTDTQYFGPGTRLTVL.